The 31 T cell receptor beta chains below all came from one sample that was sequenced in a study of blood T cell repertoires in COVID-19. Libraries were prepared by immunoSEQ multiplex PCR; TCRdb keeps only in-frame clonotypes and omits some of them. This sample has approximately 140,000 clones; 88% occur once, and the top ten carry more than 1%. The sample consisted of PBMCs or T cells enriched from blood (not recorded which). The source of these receptors is a woman aged 30 to 39 with acute COVID-19.

The V call is TRBV27, the J call TRBJ2-7; 7 bases fit TRBD2. The CDR3 loop spans 15 amino acids. J gave up 2 bases and V 6 bases, and 10 bases lay outside the gene matches. In germline, CDR1 is MNHEY, CDR2 SMNVEV (reference sequence). The DNA for the CDR3 is TGTGCCAGCAGACCAGGCTCTAGCGGACCCTACGAGCAGTACTTC. Encoded protein: CASRPGSSGPYEQYF.

V is TRBV5-8 and J is TRBJ1-2; D is unclear. Germline V gene sequence: CDR1 SGHTS, CDR2 YDEGEE. Trimming took off 4 bases at V and 4 bases at J, with 14 bases between the two ends. The CDR3 sequence is 14 residues long. For the CDR3, the DNA is TGTGCCAGCAGCCCTCGCCGGGTGACCTATGGCTACACCTTC. Its translation: CASSPRRVTYGYTF. Full variable domain (outside the CDR3, taken from reference TRBV5-8 and TRBJ1-2): EAGVTQSPTHLIKTRGQQATLRCSPISGHTSVYWYQQALGLGLQFLLWYDEGEERNRGNFPPRFSGRQFPNYSSELNVNALELEDSALYLCASSPRRVTYGYTFGSGTRLTVV.

The genes are TRBV7-8 and TRBJ1-1; D may be TRBD1 (5 bases). With 7 bases removed from V and 0 bases from J, the gap between germline ends came to 15 bases. The CDR3 is 15 residues long. Germline-derived CDR1 and CDR2 are SGHVS and FQNEAQ. CDR3 DNA sequence: TGTGCCAGCACCCTAAGGGGCATTTTGAACACTGAAGCTTTCTTT. It codes for CASTLRGILNTEAFF.

The genes are TRBV5-5 and TRBJ1-4; TRBD1 is a possible D gene (6 bases). V lost 1 base to trimming and J lost 2 bases, with 12 bases between them. Germline CDR1 is SGHKS and CDR2 is YYEKEE (reference sequence). The CDR3 loop spans 16 amino acids. The DNA for the CDR3 is TGTGCCAGCAGCTTGTCAGGGAGGGGGACTAATGAAAAACTGTTTTTT. It translates to CASSLSGRGTNEKLFF.

V gene TRBV18 combines with J gene TRBJ2-7; 8 bases are shared with TRBD1. Germline V gene data show CDR1 as KGHSH and CDR2 as LQKENI. CDR3 length: 15 amino acids. V lost 3 bases to trimming and J lost 0 bases; unmatched junction nucleotides: 4. CDR3 sequence: CASSPRQGRSYEQYF. In DNA form, the CDR3 reads TGTGCCAGCTCACCCCGACAGGGGCGCTCCTACGAGCAGTACTTC.

V and J are TRBV6-4 and TRBJ2-2, with 7 bases identical to TRBD2. The germline V gene has CDR1 MRHNA and CDR2 SNTAGT. Trimming at V came to 3 bases and at J to 6 bases, leaving 7 bases not matched to a gene. CDR3 size: 15 residues. This CDR3 is CASSELAGEPGELFF. Written as DNA, the CDR3 is TGTGCCAGCAGTGAATTGGCGGGAGAACCCGGGGAGCTGTTTTTT.

This clone was counted many times. CDR3 region: CASSQEGRGNQPQHF. CDR3 nucleotide sequence: TGCGCCAGCAGCCAAGAAGGGCGGGGCAATCAGCCCCAGCATTTT. This sequence joins TRBV4-1 and TRBJ1-5; D is uncertain. From germline, CDR1 is MGHRA and CDR2 YSYEKL. With 0 bases removed from V and 2 bases from J, the gap between germline ends came to 8 bases. CDR3 size: 15 residues.

The genes are TRBV19 and TRBJ1-1, with 7 bases matching TRBD1. Trimming took 7 bases from V and 7 from J; bases not matched to a gene: 15. This CDR3 is built from 15 residues. In germline, CDR1 is LNHDA, CDR2 SQIVND (reference sequence). The CDR3 DNA sequence: TGTGCCAGTATCCGAGACAGGGTCGGGAATAATGAAGCTTTCTTT. Translating it yields CASIRDRVGNNEAFF.

The CDR3: CASPLEGQAWTTHTQYF. For the CDR3, the DNA is TGTGCCAGCCCCTTGGAGGGACAGGCCTGGACTACTCATACGCAGTATTTT. This chain joins TRBV21-1 and TRBJ2-3; TRBD1 was called by the table and not checked on the DNA. TRBV21-1 is a documented pseudogene. This CDR3 is built from 17 residues.

V gene TRBV29-1 combines with J gene TRBJ2-5; TRBD1 matches 8 bases. This CDR3 is built from 12 residues. V lost 8 bases, J lost 5 bases, and 7 bases stayed unmatched. CDR1 is SQVTM and CDR2 is ANQGSEA in the germline V gene. The CDR3 DNA is TGCAGCCTGACAGGGGTAGGGGAGACCCAGTACTTC. Amino acid sequence: CSLTGVGETQYF.

The chain recombines TRBV7-9 with TRBJ2-3; D is possibly TRBD1 (5 bases). The CDR3 runs 15 residues. Germline CDR1 and CDR2: SEHNR and FQNEAQ (reference sequence). Trimming removed 0 bases from V and 2 bases from J, with 9 bases in between. The CDR3 nucleotides read TGTGCCAGCAGCTTAGCGCAGACAGTCACAGATACGCAGTATTTT. Amino acid sequence: CASSLAQTVTDTQYF.

The genes are TRBV19 and TRBJ2-7; 8 bases are shared with TRBD2. Looked up from germline, CDR1 is LNHDA and CDR2 is SQIVND (reference sequence). Trimming took 7 bases from V and 4 from J; bases not matched to a gene: 9. The CDR3 contains 14 residues. The CDR3 region has the DNA TGTGCCAGTAAAGTACGGGAGGGCCTTTACGAGCAGTACTTC. Translated: CASKVREGLYEQYF. Full variable domain (outside the CDR3, taken from reference TRBV19 and TRBJ2-7): DGGITQSPKYLFRKEGQNVTLSCEQNLNHDAMYWYRQDPGQGLRLIYYSQIVNDFQKGDIAEGYSVSREKKESFPLTVTSAQKNPTAFYLCASKVREGLYEQYFGPGTRLTVT.

The chain uses TRBV6-5 and TRBJ2-7; 8 bases fit TRBD2. V dropped 6 bases and J dropped 3; count of bases not matched to a gene: 7. This CDR3 spans 14 amino acids. In germline, CDR1 is MNHEY, CDR2 SVGAGI. The CDR3 loop reads CASRTGRGVYEQYF. The CDR3 DNA follows: TGTGCCAGCAGGACCGGGAGGGGAGTCTACGAGCAGTACTTC.

This clone has a count of ten or more. The rearrangement links TRBV6-2 or TRBV6-3 to TRBJ1-1, with 8 bases matching TRBD1. The germline V gene has CDR1 MNHEY and CDR2 SVGEGT. V trimming: 6 bases; J trimming: 4 bases; junction bases outside the gene matches: 7. This CDR3 has 14 residues. The CDR3 sequence: CASSQQGGFTEAFF. The CDR3 DNA sequence: TGTGCCAGCAGCCAACAGGGGGGGTTCACTGAAGCTTTCTTT.

This chain links TRBV7-9 with TRBJ2-7; 7 bases align to TRBD1. V shed 1 base and J 7 bases; nucleotides not matched to a gene: 10. CDR1 is SEHNR and CDR2 is FQNEAQ in the germline V gene (reference sequence). The CDR3 extends over 15 amino acids. For the CDR3, the DNA is TGTGCCAGCAGCTTAGGTCTAACAGGGGATCGGGAGCAGTACTTC. This translates into CASSLGLTGDREQYF.

The chain carries TRBV7-2 and TRBJ2-2; D is perhaps TRBD2 (6 bases). CDR1 and CDR2 from the germline V gene are SGHTA and FQGNSA. V was clipped by 4 bases and J by 1 base, with 10 bases between them. This CDR3 contains 15 residues. Written as DNA, the CDR3 is TGTGCCAGCAGCTCTTATAGCGGGAACACCGGGGAGCTGTTTTTT. It translates to CASSSYSGNTGELFF.

The genes are TRBV7-2 and TRBJ2-2; perhaps TRBD1 as D (6 bases). The ends were cut back, 2 bases at V and 5 bases at J, with 6 bases in the middle. This CDR3 region has 13 residues. Germline CDR1 reads SGHTA; CDR2 reads FQGNSA. The CDR3 region has the DNA TGTGCCAGCAGCTTACAGGGGACCGGGGAGCTGTTTTTT. Its protein is CASSLQGTGELFF.

V usage is TRBV6-4 and J usage is TRBJ2-1; TRBD1 matches 7 bases. Looked up from germline, CDR1 is MRHNA and CDR2 is SNTAGT. This CDR3 has 15 amino acids. V trimming: 2 bases; J trimming: 8 bases; junction bases outside the gene matches: 9. The CDR3 DNA is TGTGCCAGCAGTGACACGTACGACAGGGCCCATGAGCAGTTCTTC. Translation gives CASSDTYDRAHEQFF.

The chain has TRBV6-6 and TRBJ2-1; TRBD1 aligns across 8 bases. Germline V gives CDR1 MNHNY, CDR2 SVGAGI (reference sequence). This CDR3 contains 15 residues. The junction had 4 bases not matched to a gene; V was cut back by 6 bases and J by 0 bases. The CDR3 region is CASRPQGASYNEQFF. DNA for the CDR3: TGTGCCAGCAGACCCCAGGGGGCCTCCTACAATGAGCAGTTCTTC.

The V call is TRBV28, the J call TRBJ2-7, with a possible D match to TRBD2 (6 bases). The CDR3 contains 16 residues. The V gene's germline CDR1 is MDHEN and CDR2 SYDVKM. V lost 6 bases and J lost 0, with 18 bases in between. CDR3 bases: TGTGCCAGCAGCCACCCCTTGGGGCGGGACTCCTACGAGCAGTACTTC. It codes for CASSHPLGRDSYEQYF.

The chain is built from TRBV28 and TRBJ2-1, with 13 positions matching TRBD2. J lost 10 bases, V lost 4 bases, and 13 bases had no gene match. Looked up from germline, CDR1 is MDHEN and CDR2 is SYDVKM. CDR3 size: 17 residues. The CDR3 loop is CASSWIRTSGSLCEQFF. DNA of the CDR3: TGTGCCAGCAGTTGGATAAGGACTAGCGGGAGTCTTTGCGAGCAGTTCTTC.

The chain links TRBV7-8 to TRBJ1-1, with D unresolved. V lost 0 bases, J lost 0 bases, and 5 bases lay in between. CDR1 SGHVS and CDR2 FQNEAQ come from the germline V gene. The CDR3 contains 14 residues. CDR3 loop: CASSLAGLNTEAFF. The CDR3 nucleotides read TGTGCCAGCAGCTTAGCGGGCCTGAACACTGAAGCTTTCTTT.

The chain is built from TRBV6-4 and TRBJ2-3; D remains ambiguous. Trimming took 0 bases from V and 6 from J, leaving 13 bases between them. CDR3 length: 15 amino acids. Per germline, CDR1 MRHNA and CDR2 SNTAGT. DNA for the CDR3: TGTGCCAGCAGTGACTCGATCTCCGGAGTTGATACGCAGTATTTT. Encoded protein: CASSDSISGVDTQYF.

The chain joins TRBV28 to TRBJ2-2; the D is unclear. Germline V gene sequence: CDR1 MDHEN, CDR2 SYDVKM. With 6 bases removed from V and 9 bases from J, the gap between germline ends came to 11 bases. The CDR3 loop spans 12 amino acids. CDR3 bases: TGTGCCAGCAGCTCAGTTACCCGGGAGCTGTTTTTT. The encoded protein is CASSSVTRELFF.

This clone has only a few counts. This chain links TRBV15 with TRBJ2-1; the match to TRBD2 covers 9 bases. The V gene's germline CDR1 is LNHNV and CDR2 YYDKDF (reference sequence). This CDR3 spans 16 amino acids. V was pared by 1 base and J by 6 bases, with 7 bases of the junction left unmatched. DNA of the CDR3: TGTGCCACCAGCAGAGCAGGAGCGGGAGGTCTCAATGAGCAGTTCTTC. Translated: CATSRAGAGGLNEQFF.

V usage is TRBV3-1 (or the pseudogene TRBV3-2) and J usage is TRBJ1-4; 7 nucleotides align to TRBD1. V lost 1 base, J lost 3 bases, and 2 bases stayed unmatched. Per the germline V gene, CDR1 is LGHDT and CDR2 is YNNKEL (reference sequence). The CDR3 is 15 residues long. In nucleotides, the CDR3 is TGTGCCAGCAGCCAAGGACAGGGCCCTAATGAAAAACTGTTTTTT. It translates to CASSQGQGPNEKLFF.

The J gene is TRBJ2-7, the V gene TRBV5-4, with 8 bases identical to TRBD2. The CDR3 has 14 residues. After removal of 3 bases from V and 7 bases from J, the junction contained 9 bases not matched to a gene. Germline CDR1 reads SGHNT; CDR2 reads YYREEE (reference sequence). CDR3 sequence (DNA): TGTGCCAGCAGCTCCCCGGGACTAGTAGAGGAGCAGTACTTC. This codes for CASSSPGLVEEQYF.

This chain joins TRBV28 and TRBJ2-4, with 7 bases that match TRBD2. CDR1 and CDR2 (germline): MDHEN, SYDVKM. This CDR3 spans 16 amino acids. The trim removed 2 bases at V and 3 bases at J, leaving 7 bases unmatched. The CDR3 is CASSLLAENDKNIQYF. CDR3 nucleotide sequence: TGTGCCAGCAGTTTACTAGCGGAAAATGACAAAAACATTCAGTACTTC.

This clone was detected once. CDR3 coding DNA: TGTGCCAGCAGCTTAGCCGCGGGGGCTGAAGCTTTCTTT. This sequence encodes CASSLAAGAEAFF. The J gene is TRBJ1-1, the V gene TRBV7-9; a possible D gene is TRBD1 (5 bases). CDR1 is SEHNR, CDR2 FQNEAQ, per germline (reference sequence). The CDR3 sequence is 13 residues long. V gave up 0 bases and J gave up 6 bases, with 8 bases separating them.

This clone was recorded only once. CDR3 DNA: TGTGCCACAGCGGGACTAGCGGGCGGTTATGGCAATGAGCAGTTCTTC. As protein: CATAGLAGGYGNEQFF. The J gene is TRBJ2-1, the V gene TRBV24-1; the match to TRBD2 covers 12 bases. The CDR3 has 16 amino acids. V shed 10 bases and J 6 bases; nucleotides not matched to a gene: 12. CDR1 and CDR2 (germline): KGHDR, SFDVKD.

V is TRBV5-1 and J is TRBJ2-7; TRBD2 is a possible D gene (5 bases). Germline CDR1 is SGHRS and CDR2 is YFSETQ. Trimming removed 5 bases from V and 0 bases from J, with 15 bases in between. The CDR3 spans 15 residues. CDR3 sequence (DNA): TGCGCCAGCAGACCCAACGGGATGAGCTCCTACGAGCAGTACTTC. It codes for CASRPNGMSSYEQYF.